Listed below are T cell receptor beta chains from one sample, sequenced in a study of OX40 agonist ivuxolimab in advanced cancers. This table comes from immunoSEQ multiplex PCR, and its TCRdb copy is limited to in-frame clones, with some not included. The sample shows approximately 76,000 clones, roughly 91% of them seen only once. The material was CD4+ or CD8+ T cells sorted from blood, obtained in a trial of the OX40 agonist ivuxolimab. All receptors come from an adult with an advanced solid tumor such as melanoma, head and neck, liver or kidney cancer. Both conserved end residues are part of each CDR3. Each record gives: D gene, CDR3 length, V gene, J gene, clone size, CDR3 DNA, CDR3 protein. The D gene is left open where the match is weak. Size values are once, few and many counts, or a class for expanded clones, and some rows have none.

>-|15|TRBV18|TRBJ1-4|once
TGTGCCAGCTCACTAGCCAGGGGATTTGATGAAAAACTGTTTTTT
CASSLARGFDEKLFF
>-|13|TRBV2|TRBJ2-7|few
TGTGCCAGCAGTGACGGCGGCCCCTACGAGCAGTACTTC
CASSDGGPYEQYF
>-|16|TRBV18|TRBJ2-3|once
TGTGCCAGCTCACCATCATGGGGGGTTAGCACAGATACGCAGTATTTT
CASSPSWGVSTDTQYF
>-|13|TRBV5-1|TRBJ2-7|once
TGCGCCAGCAGCTTGACTAACTCCTACGAGCAGTACTTC
CASSLTNSYEQYF
>-|15|TRBV27|TRBJ2-5|-
TGTGCCAGCAGTTACTCCTACGGAAAGAAAGAGACCCAGTACTTC
CASSYSYGKKETQYF
>-|17|TRBV4-1|TRBJ1-2|once
TGCGCCAGCAGCCCTCCCGTCCTGAGATCTCCCCACTATGGCTACACCTTC
CASSPPVLRSPHYGYTF
>TRBD1|14|TRBV11-3|TRBJ2-7|-
TGTGCCAGCAGCCGACGGGACAGCTCCTACGAGCAGTACTTC
CASSRRDSSYEQYF
>-|15|TRBV5-5|TRBJ1-4|-
TGTGCCAGCAGCTTGGCCAAGGCAGGGTCTGAAAAACTGTTTTTT
CASSLAKAGSEKLFF
>-|15|TRBV7-2|TRBJ1-2|-
TGTGCCAGCAGCTCGGGGCGGTCTCCAATAGATGGCTACACCTTC
CASSSGRSPIDGYTF
>-|13|TRBV7-9|TRBJ2-7|-
TGTGCCAGCAGTTCCTCACTAGCATCCGAGCAGTACTTC
CASSSSLASEQYF
>-|18|TRBV7-8|TRBJ1-1|-
TGTGCCAGCAGCTTAGGGGTCGGGGGCGCGTACATGAACACTGAAGCTTTCTTT
CASSLGVGGAYMNTEAFF
>-|13|TRBV11-1|TRBJ1-2|-
TGTGCCAGCAGCTTAGAACAGTCCTATGGCTACACCTTC
CASSLEQSYGYTF
>TRBD1|12|TRBV29-1|TRBJ1-1|-
TGCAGCGCTATGGACAGGGGAGGTCAAGCTTTCTTT
CSAMDRGGQAFF
>-|14|TRBV5-4|TRBJ2-2|-
TGTGCCAGCAGCCCTACGGTCACAACCGGGGAGCTGTTTTTT
CASSPTVTTGELFF
>-|13|TRBV14|TRBJ1-1|few
TGTGCCAGCAGCCAAGTGGAGGCAACTGAAGCTTTCTTT
CASSQVEATEAFF
>TRBD1|18|TRBV27|TRBJ2-7|-
TGTGCCAGCAGTTCCGGGACAGGCGTTCCTTCCTTACCCTACGAGCAGTACTTC
CASSSGTGVPSLPYEQYF
>-|13|TRBV11-1|TRBJ1-3|once
TGTGCCAGCAGCCTCGAGGTGGCCAACACCATATATTTT
CASSLEVANTIYF
>-|12|TRBV9|TRBJ1-2|-
TGTGCCAGCAGCGCCGGACAGTATGGCTACACCTTC
CASSAGQYGYTF
>-|12|TRBV6-6|TRBJ1-1|-
TGTGCCAGCAGTTTATCGAACACTGAAGCTTTCTTT
CASSLSNTEAFF
>TRBD1|19|TRBV11-3|TRBJ2-1|-
TGTGCCAGCAGCTTATCCGGGACAGGGGGCGGAGGAGTATGGAATGAGCAGTTCTTC
CASSLSGTGGGGVWNEQFF
>TRBD2|16|TRBV2|TRBJ2-5|-
TGTGCCAGCAGTGCGGGACTAGCGGGAGACGCGGAGACCCAGTACTTC
CASSAGLAGDAETQYF
>-|13|TRBV5-6|TRBJ1-2|-
TGTGCCAGCAGCTTGGACAACAACTATGGCTACACCTTC
CASSLDNNYGYTF
>-|15|TRBV11-3|TRBJ2-2|-
TGTGCCAGCAGCTTAGAGCCGAAAGTTACCGGGGAGCTGTTTTTT
CASSLEPKVTGELFF
>-|17|TRBV27|TRBJ1-2|-
TGTGCCAGCAGTTTGGGGCGGGACACGGCAATCTTGGGTGGCTACACCTTC
CASSLGRDTAILGGYTF
>-|12|TRBV30|TRBJ2-7|-
TGTGCCTGGGGGCTTGCAGTCTACGAGCAGTACTTC
CAWGLAVYEQYF
>TRBD2|17|TRBV4-1|TRBJ2-5|-
TGCGCCAGCAGCCAAGAGGGCCTAGCGGGAGTGGATGAGACCCAGTACTTC
CASSQEGLAGVDETQYF
>-|12|TRBV7-9|TRBJ2-7|-
TGTGCCAGCAGCTCCGAAAACTACGAGCAGTACTTC
CASSSENYEQYF
>-|15|TRBV19|TRBJ1-2|-
TGTGCCAGTAGTACAACAGGGAGCAGTCTCTATGGCTACACCTTC
CASSTTGSSLYGYTF
>-|12|TRBV30|TRBJ2-2|-
TGTGCCTGGAACCCCAGCACCGGGGAGCTGTTTTTT
CAWNPSTGELFF
>-|15|TRBV9|TRBJ2-7|-
TGTGCCAGCAGCCCACGGGCCGCGGCCCTCCTCGAGCAGTACTTC
CASSPRAAALLEQYF
>-|12|TRBV7-9|TRBJ1-6|once
TGTGCCAGCAGCCCAGAGTCTCTTACCCTCCACTTT
CASSPESLTLHF
>-|16|TRBV4-1|TRBJ1-5|-
TGCGCCAGCAGCCCGGGGCAGGGACCTATCAATCAGCCCCAGCATTTT
CASSPGQGPINQPQHF
>TRBD2|15|TRBV9|TRBJ2-1|-
TGTGCCAGCAGCGTAGGGCTAGCGGGCAGCAATGAGCAGTTCTTC
CASSVGLAGSNEQFF
>TRBD1|16|TRBV9|TRBJ2-1|-
TGTGCCAGCAGCGTAGAGGGGCAGGGGGTATACAATGAGCAGTTCTTC
CASSVEGQGVYNEQFF
>-|13|TRBV7-2|TRBJ1-2|-
TGTGCCAGCAGCTTAGAGGGATGGGAGGGCTACACCTTC
CASSLEGWEGYTF